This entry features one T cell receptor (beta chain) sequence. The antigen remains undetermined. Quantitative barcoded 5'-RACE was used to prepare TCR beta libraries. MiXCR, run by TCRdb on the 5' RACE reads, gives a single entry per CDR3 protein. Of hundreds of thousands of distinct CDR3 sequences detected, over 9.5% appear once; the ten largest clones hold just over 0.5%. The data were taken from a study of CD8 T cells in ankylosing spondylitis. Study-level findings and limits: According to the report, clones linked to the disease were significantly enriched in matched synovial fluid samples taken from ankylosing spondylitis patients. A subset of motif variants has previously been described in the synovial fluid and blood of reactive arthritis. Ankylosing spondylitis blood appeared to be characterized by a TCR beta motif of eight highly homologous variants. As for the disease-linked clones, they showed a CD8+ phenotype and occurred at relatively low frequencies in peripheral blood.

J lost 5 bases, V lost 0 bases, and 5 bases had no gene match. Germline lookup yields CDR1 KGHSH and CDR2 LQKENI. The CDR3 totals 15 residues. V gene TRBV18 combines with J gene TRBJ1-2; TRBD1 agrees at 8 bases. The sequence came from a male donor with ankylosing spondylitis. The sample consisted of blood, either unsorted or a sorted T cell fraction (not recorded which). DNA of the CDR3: TGTGCCAGCTCACCACCGGGGACAGGAACGTATGGCTACACCTTC. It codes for CASSPPGTGTYGYTF.